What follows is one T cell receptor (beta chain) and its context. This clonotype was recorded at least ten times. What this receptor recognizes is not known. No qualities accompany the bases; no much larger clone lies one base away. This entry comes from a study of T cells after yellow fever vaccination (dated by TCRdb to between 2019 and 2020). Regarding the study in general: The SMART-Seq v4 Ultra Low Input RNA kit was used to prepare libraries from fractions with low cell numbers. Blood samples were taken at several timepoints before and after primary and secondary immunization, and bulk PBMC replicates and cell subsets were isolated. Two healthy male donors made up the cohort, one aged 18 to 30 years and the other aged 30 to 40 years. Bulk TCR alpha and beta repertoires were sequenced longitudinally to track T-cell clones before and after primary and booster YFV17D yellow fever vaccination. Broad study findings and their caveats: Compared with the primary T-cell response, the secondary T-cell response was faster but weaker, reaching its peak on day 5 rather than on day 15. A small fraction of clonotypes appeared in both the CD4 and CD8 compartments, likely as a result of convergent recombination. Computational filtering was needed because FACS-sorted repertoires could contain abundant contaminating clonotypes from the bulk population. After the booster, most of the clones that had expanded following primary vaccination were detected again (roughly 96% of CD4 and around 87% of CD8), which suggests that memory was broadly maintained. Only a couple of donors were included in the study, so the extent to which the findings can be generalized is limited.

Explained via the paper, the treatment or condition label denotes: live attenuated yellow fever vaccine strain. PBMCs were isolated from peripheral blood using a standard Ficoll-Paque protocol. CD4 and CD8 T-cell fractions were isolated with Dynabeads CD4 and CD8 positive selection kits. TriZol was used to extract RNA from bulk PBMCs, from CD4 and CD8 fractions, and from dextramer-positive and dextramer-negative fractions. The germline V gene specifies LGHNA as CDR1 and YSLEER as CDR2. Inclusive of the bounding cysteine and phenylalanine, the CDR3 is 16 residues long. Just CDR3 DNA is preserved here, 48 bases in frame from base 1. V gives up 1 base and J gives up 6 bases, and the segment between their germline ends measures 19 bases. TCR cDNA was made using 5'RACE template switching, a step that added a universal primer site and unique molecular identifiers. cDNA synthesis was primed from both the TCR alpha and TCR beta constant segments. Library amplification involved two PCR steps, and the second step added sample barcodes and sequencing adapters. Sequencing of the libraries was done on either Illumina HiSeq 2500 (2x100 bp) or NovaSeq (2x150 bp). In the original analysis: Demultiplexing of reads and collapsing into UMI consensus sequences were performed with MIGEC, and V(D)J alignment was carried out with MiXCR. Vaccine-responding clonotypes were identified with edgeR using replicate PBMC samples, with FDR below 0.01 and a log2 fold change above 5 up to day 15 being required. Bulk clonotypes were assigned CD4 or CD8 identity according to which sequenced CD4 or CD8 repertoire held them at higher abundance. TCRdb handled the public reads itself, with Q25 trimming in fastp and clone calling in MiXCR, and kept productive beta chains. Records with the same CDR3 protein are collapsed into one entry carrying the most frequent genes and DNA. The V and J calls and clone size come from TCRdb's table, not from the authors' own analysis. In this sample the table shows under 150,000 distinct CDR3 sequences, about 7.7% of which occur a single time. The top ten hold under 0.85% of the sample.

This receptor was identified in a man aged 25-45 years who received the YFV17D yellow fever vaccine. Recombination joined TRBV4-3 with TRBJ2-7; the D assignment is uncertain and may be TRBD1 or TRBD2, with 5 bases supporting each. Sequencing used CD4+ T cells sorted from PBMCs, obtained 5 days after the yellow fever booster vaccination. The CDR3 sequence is CASSQGRGSWRREQYF. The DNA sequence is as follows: TGCGCCAGCAGCCAAGGAAGGGGTAGTTGGAGGCGCGAGCAGTACTTC.